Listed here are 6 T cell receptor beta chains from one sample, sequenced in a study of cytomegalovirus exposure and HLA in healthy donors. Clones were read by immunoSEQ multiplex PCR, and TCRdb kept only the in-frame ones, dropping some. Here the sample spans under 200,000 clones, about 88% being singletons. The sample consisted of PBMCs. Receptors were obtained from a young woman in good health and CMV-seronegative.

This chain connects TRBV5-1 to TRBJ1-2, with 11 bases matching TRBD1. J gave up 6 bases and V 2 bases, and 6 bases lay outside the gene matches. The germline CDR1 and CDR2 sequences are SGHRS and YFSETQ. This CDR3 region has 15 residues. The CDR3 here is CASSFRTGGHNGYTF. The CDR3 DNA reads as TGCGCCAGCAGCTTCCGGACAGGGGGCCATAATGGCTACACCTTC.

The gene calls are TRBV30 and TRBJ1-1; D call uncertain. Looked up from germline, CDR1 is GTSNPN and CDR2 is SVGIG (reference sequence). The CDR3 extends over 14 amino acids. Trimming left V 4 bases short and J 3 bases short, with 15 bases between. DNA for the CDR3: TGTGCCTGGAAGGTCCCAAGGAGGGACACTGAAGCTTTCTTT. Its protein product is CAWKVPRRDTEAFF.

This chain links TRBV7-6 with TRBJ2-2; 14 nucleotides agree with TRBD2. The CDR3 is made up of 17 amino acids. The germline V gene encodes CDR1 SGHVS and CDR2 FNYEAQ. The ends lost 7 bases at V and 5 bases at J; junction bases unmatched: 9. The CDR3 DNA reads TGTGCCAGCACCCGACTAGCGGGGGGGCCGATGACCGGGGAGCTGTTTTTT. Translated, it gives CASTRLAGGPMTGELFF.

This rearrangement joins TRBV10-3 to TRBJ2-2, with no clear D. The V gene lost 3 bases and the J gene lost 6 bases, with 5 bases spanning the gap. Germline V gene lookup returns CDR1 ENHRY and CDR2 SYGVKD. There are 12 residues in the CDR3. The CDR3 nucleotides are TGTGCCATCAGTGACCGGGCCGGGGAGCTGTTTTTT. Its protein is CAISDRAGELFF.

The DNA of the CDR3 is TGCGCCAGCAGCCAAGATCCCGTCAATCAGCCCCAGCATTTT. Translated: CASSQDPVNQPQHF. The chain recombines TRBV4-1 with TRBJ1-5; the D is unclear. The CDR3 extends over 14 amino acids. The V end was cut by 0 bases, the J end by 3 bases, with 6 bases between. CDR1 and CDR2 (germline): MGHRA, YSYEKL.

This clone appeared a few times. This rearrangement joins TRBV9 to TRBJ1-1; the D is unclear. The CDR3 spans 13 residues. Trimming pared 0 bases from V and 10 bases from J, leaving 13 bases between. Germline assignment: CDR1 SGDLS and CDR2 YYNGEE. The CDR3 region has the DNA TGTGCCAGCAGCGTAGACAGTTCGGGAGTAGCTTTCTTT. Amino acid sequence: CASSVDSSGVAFF. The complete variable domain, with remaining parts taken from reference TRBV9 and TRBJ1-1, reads DSGVTQTPKHLITATGQRVTLRCSPRSGDLSVYWYQQSLDQGLQFLIQYYNGEERAKGNILERFSAQQFPDLHSELNLSSLELGDSALYFCASSVDSSGVAFFGQGTRLTVV.